This section outlines one TCR beta chain sequence together with its context. Its antigen is unidentified. These data originate in a study of cytomegalovirus exposure and HLA in healthy donors. Study information: Some 85 million unique TCRs, all from HLA-typed donors, were included in an early release of the data. Of all 400 or so donors who were genotyped, 81% belonged to the Caucasian-associated ancestry cluster.

The study, taken as a whole, reports: Cytomegalovirus association was listed for 164 TCR beta chains. Among CMV-associated TCR beta chains, most appeared HLA-restricted in a later analysis.

Primers included in the PCR were 60 Vbeta and 13 Jbeta primers. The repertoire was sequenced with immunoSEQ multiplex PCR; TCRdb's copy has only in-frame clones and lacks some. The table records around 200,000 clones, about 75% of them present only once. V was clipped by 2 bases and J by 0 bases, with 10 bases between them. CDR3 size: 15 residues. Germline V CDR1 and CDR2: SEHNR, FQNEAQ (reference sequence). This clonotype originated in a man aged 18 to 35 in good health and CMV-seronegative. The chain uses TRBV7-9 and TRBJ1-2; D unclear. Material: PBMCs. The CDR3 DNA sequence: TGTGCCAGCAGCTTAACCGTAGGAGCTAACTATGGCTACACCTTC. Translating it yields CASSLTVGANYGYTF.